The count of the clone carrying this T cell receptor (beta chain) is one. This sample is part of a study of T cell responses to AZD1222 COVID-19 vaccine. V lost 6 bases, J lost 11 bases, and 22 bases lay in between. The germline V gene has CDR1 MDHEN and CDR2 SYDVKM. This CDR3 is built from 14 residues. Sequencing used immunoSEQ multiplex PCR; TCRdb keeps in-frame clones, though not all of them. The sample includes around 120,000 clones, 75% to 90% of them seen just once. The TCR comes from an adult in good health. This chain connects TRBV28 to TRBJ1-1; the D is unclear. Material: peripheral blood, obtained on day 0 of AZD1222 vaccination. The CDR3 coding sequence is TGTGCCAGCAGCCCTCCCGGAACGGGGAGGCTGGCTTTCTTT. It translates to CASSPPGTGRLAFF.